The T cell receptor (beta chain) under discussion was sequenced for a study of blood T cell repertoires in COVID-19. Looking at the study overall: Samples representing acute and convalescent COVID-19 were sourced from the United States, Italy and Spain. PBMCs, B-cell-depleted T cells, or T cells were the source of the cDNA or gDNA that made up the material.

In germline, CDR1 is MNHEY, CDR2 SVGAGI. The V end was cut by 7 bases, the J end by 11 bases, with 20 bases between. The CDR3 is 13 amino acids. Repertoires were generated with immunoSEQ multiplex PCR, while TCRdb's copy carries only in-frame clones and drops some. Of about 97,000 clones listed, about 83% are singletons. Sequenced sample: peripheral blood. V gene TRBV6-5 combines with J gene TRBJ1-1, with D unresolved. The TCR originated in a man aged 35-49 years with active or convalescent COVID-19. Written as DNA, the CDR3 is TGTGCCAGCATGTCGGGTGGCCACTTTTGGGCTTTCTTT. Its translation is CASMSGGHFWAFF.